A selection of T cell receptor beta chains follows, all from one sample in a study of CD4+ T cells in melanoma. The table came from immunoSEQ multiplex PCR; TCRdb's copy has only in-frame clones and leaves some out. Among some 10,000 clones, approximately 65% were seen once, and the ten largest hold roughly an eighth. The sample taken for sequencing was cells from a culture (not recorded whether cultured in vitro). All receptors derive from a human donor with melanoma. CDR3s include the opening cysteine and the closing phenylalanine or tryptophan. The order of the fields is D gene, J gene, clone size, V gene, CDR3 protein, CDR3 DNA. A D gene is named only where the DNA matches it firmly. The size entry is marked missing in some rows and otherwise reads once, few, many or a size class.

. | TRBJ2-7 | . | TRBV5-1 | CASSLTSYEQYF | TGCGCCAGCAGCCTGACCTCCTACGAGCAGTACTTC
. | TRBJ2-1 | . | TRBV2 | CASSEVPRGEQFF | TGTGCCAGCAGTGAGGTCCCTCGGGGTGAGCAGTTCTTC
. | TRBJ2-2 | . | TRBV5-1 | CASSLNRADTGELFF | TGCGCCAGCAGCTTGAATCGAGCGGACACCGGGGAGCTGTTTTTT
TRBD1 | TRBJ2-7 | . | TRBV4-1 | CASSLPRTGESYEQYF | TGCGCCAGCAGCCTCCCTCGGACAGGGGAGTCCTACGAGCAGTACTTC
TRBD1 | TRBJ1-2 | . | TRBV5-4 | CASSTQGGISGYTF | TGTGCCAGCAGCACCCAAGGGGGCATCAGTGGCTACACCTTC
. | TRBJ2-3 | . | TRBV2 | CASSPTVTDTQYF | TGTGCCAGCAGCCCGACAGTAACAGATACGCAGTATTTT
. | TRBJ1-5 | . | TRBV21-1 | CASSKGGQAGNQPQHF | TGTGCCAGCAGCAAGGGTGGGCAGGCGGGCAATCAGCCCCAGCATTTT
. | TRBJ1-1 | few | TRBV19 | CASSPSIRGANTEAFF | TGTGCCAGTAGTCCCAGTATTCGGGGGGCGAACACTGAAGCTTTCTTT
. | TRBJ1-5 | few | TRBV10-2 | CASSESDGNQPQHF | TGCGCCAGCAGTGAGTCTGACGGCAATCAGCCCCAGCATTTT
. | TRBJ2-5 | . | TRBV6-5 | CASSATRTETQYF | TGTGCCAGCAGTGCTACTAGAACGGAGACCCAGTACTTC
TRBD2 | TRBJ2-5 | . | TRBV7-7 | CASSLAGSSETQYF | TGTGCTAGCAGCTTAGCGGGGTCTTCAGAGACCCAGTACTTC
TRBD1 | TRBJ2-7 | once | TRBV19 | CASKRWGQGIYEQYF | TGTGCCAGTAAACGGTGGGGACAGGGGATTTACGAGCAGTACTTC
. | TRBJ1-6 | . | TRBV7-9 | CASSPRPGNSPLHF | TGTGCCAGCAGCCCCCGTCCAGGGAATTCACCCCTCCACTTT
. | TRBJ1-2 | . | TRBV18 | CASAPPGNSYGYTF | TGTGCCAGCGCCCCCCCCGGGAACTCCTATGGCTACACCTTC
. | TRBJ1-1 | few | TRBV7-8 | CASSLIIDTEAFF | TGTGCCAGCAGCTTAATAATCGACACTGAAGCTTTCTTT
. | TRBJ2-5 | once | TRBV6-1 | CASSSRSGETQYF | TGTGCCAGCAGCTCTAGGAGCGGAGAGACCCAGTACTTC
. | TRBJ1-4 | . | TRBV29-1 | CSVANRRGEKLFF | TGCAGCGTTGCGAACAGGCGCGGCGAAAAACTGTTTTTT
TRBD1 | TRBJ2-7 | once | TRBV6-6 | CASSNPGQGLVKQYF | TGTGCCAGCAGTAATCCGGGACAGGGGCTTGTAAAGCAGTACTTC
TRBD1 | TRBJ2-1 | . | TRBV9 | CASSPRLRDRANEQFF | TGTGCCAGCAGCCCACGCCTCCGGGACAGGGCAAATGAGCAGTTCTTC
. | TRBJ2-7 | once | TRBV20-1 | CSASLRDEQYF | TGCAGTGCTTCCCTCCGGGACGAGCAGTACTTC
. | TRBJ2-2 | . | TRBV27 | CASSLDLYTGELFF | TGTGCCAGCAGTTTAGACCTTTACACCGGGGAGCTGTTTTTT
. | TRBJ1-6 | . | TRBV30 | CAWSVPRDSPLHF | TGTGCCTGGAGTGTACCCCGGGACTCACCCCTCCACTTT
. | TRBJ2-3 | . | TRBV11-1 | CASSLGRLMADTQYF | TGTGCCAGCAGCCTTGGACGCCTAATGGCAGATACGCAGTATTTT
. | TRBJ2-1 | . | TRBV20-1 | CSASRVVEQFF | TGCAGTGCAAGCAGGGTGGTTGAGCAGTTCTTC
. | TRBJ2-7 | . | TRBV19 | CAQTKATYEQYF | TGTGCCCAAACTAAAGCCACGTACGAGCAGTACTTC
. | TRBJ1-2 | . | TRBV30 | CAWSKGNYGYTF | TGTGCCTGGAGTAAGGGGAACTATGGCTACACCTTC
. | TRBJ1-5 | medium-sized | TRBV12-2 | CASRWRDRGNQPQHF | TGTGCAAGTCGCTGGCGGGACAGGGGCAATCAGCCCCAGCATTTT
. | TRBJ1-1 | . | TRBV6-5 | CASRGGNTEAFF | TGTGCCAGCCGGGGGGGAAACACTGAAGCTTTCTTT
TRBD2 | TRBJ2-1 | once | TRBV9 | CASSPNVAGGRNEQFF | TGTGCCAGCAGCCCAAACGTAGCGGGGGGGCGGAATGAGCAGTTCTTC
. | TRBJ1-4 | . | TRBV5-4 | CASSLNRATNEKLFF | TGTGCCAGCAGCTTGAACAGGGCCACTAATGAAAAACTGTTTTTT
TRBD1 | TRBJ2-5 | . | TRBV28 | CASSSSGTAQETQYF | TGTGCCAGCAGTTCATCCGGGACAGCTCAAGAGACCCAGTACTTC
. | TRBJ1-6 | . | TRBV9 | CASSVMGTDSPLHF | TGTGCCAGCAGCGTTATGGGGACTGATTCACCCCTCCACTTT
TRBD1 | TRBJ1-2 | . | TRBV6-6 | CASSRTGTYGYTF | TGTGCCAGCAGTCGGACAGGGACCTATGGCTACACCTTC
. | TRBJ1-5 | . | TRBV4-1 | CASSLGWGNQPQHF | TGCGCCAGCAGTCTCGGGTGGGGCAATCAGCCCCAGCATTTT
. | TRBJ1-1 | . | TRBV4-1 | CATRTRDDTEAFF | TGCGCCACCAGAACGAGGGATGACACTGAAGCTTTCTTT
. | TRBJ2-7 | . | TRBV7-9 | CASSRQGLGQIGEQYF | TGTGCCAGCAGTCGGCAGGGGCTCGGGCAGATAGGCGAGCAGTACTTC
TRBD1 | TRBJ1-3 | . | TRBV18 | CASSQWKGAHVSGNTIYF | TGTGCCAGCTCACAGTGGAAGGGGGCCCACGTCTCTGGAAACACCATATATTTT
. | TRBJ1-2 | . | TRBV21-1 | CASSKGAGFRYTF | TGTGCCAGCAGCAAAGGAGCGGGTTTTCGCTACACCTTC
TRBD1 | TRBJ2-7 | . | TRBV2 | CASSPGQGISYEQYF | TGTGCCAGCAGTCCGGGACAGGGGATCTCCTACGAGCAGTACTTC
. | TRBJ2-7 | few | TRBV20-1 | CSASVDYEQYF | TGCAGTGCTAGTGTGGATTACGAGCAGTACTTC
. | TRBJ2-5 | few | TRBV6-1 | CASSATRTETQYF | TGTGCCAGCAGTGCTACTAGAACGGAGACCCAGTACTTC
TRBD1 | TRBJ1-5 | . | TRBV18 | CASSPRTGVQEPQHF | TGTGCCAGCTCACCCCGGACAGGGGTGCAGGAGCCCCAGCATTTT
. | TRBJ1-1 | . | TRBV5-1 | CASSLTGKATEAFF | TGCGCCAGCAGCTTGACAGGGAAAGCTACTGAAGCTTTCTTT
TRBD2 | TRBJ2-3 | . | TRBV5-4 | CASRITSGATQYF | TGTGCCAGCAGGATTACTAGCGGAGCTACGCAGTATTTT
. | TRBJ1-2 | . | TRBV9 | CASSLSSYYGYTF | TGTGCCAGCAGCCTCAGCAGTTACTATGGCTACACCTTC
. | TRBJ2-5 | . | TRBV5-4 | CASSASGISGRWETQYF | TGTGCCAGCAGCGCATCGGGGATTAGCGGCCGTTGGGAGACCCAGTACTTC
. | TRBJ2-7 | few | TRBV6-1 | CASSEGYEQYF | TGTGCCAGCAGTGAAGGGTACGAGCAGTACTTC
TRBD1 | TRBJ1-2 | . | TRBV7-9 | CASRRRDRGFGYTF | TGTGCCAGCAGGCGCCGGGACAGGGGTTTTGGCTACACCTTC
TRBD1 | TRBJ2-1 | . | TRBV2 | CASSVEGADNEQFF | TGTGCCAGCAGTGTAGAGGGGGCCGACAATGAGCAGTTCTTC
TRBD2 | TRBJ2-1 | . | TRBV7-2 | CASRRSSGGNEQFF | TGTGCCAGCCGTCGGTCTAGCGGGGGGAATGAGCAGTTCTTC
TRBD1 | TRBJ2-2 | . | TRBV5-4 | CASSGGQDTGELFF | TGTGCCAGCAGCGGCGGACAGGACACCGGGGAGCTGTTTTTT
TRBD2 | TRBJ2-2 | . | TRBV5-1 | CASSLALAGPGELFF | TGCGCCAGCAGCTTGGCACTAGCGGGGCCCGGGGAGCTGTTTTTT
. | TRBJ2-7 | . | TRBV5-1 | CASSALGASKYEQYF | TGCGCCAGCAGCGCCCTGGGGGCCTCAAAATACGAGCAGTACTTC
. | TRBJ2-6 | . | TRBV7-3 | CASTLGTSGANVLTF | TGTGCCAGCACCTTGGGTACCTCTGGGGCCAACGTCCTGACTTTC